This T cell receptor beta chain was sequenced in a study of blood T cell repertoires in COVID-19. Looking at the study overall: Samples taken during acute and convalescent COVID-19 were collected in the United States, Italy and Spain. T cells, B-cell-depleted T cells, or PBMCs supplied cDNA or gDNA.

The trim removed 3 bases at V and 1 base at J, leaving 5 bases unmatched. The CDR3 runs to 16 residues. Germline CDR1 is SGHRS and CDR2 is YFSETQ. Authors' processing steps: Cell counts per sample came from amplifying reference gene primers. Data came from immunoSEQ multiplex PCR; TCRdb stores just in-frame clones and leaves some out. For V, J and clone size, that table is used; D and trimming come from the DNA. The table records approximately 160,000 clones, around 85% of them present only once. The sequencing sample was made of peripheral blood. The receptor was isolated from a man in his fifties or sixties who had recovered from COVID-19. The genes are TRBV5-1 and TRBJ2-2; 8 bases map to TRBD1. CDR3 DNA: TGCGCCAGCAGCTCATCAGGGGGCTGGAACACCGGGGAGCTGTTTTTT. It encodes CASSSSGGWNTGELFF. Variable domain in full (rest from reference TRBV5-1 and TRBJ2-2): KAGVTQTPRYLIKTRGQQVTLSCSPISGHRSVSWYQQTPGQGLQFLFEYFSETQRNKGNFPGRFSGRQFSNSRSEMNVSTLELGDSALYLCASSSSGGWNTGELFFGEGSRLTVL.